These 25 T cell receptor beta chains originate from one sample sequenced in a study of a mutant IDH1 vaccine in newly diagnosed glioma. These receptors have no known antigen. Here immunoSEQ multiplex PCR was the method, and the copy in TCRdb shows in-frame clones only, minus some. The table lists under 40,000 clones, about 80% of them singletons. The time point is: week 47, end of study. A single vaccine dose contained 300 ug of mutant IDH1 20-mer peptide, and topical imiquimod was used with it. The sequences come from PBMCs, collected from a glioma patient whose treatment included an IDH1 peptide vaccine. Receptors were obtained from a man aged 30 to 39 with glioma.

CDR3 amino acids: CASSVEGTGVFGEKLFF. CDR3 DNA sequence: TGTGCCAGCAGCGTAGAAGGGACAGGGGTGTTCGGTGAAAAACTGTTTTTT. The chain is built from TRBV7-4 and TRBJ1-4; the match to TRBD1 covers 10 bases. Unmatched junction bases numbered 13, after V lost 5 bases and J lost 7 bases. This CDR3 region has 17 residues. Germline-derived CDR1 and CDR2 are SGHVT and SQSDAQ.

The genes are TRBV7-2 and TRBJ2-6; D possibly uses TRBD1 or TRBD2 (5 bases each). Per the germline V gene, CDR1 is SGHTA and CDR2 is FQGNSA. This CDR3 is 18 amino acids long. Trimming took 3 bases from V and 0 from J, leaving 15 bases between them. CDR3 in DNA: TGTGCCAGCAGCTTCCGGGGCAGTTATTTCTCTGGGGCCAACGTCCTGACTTTC. Amino acid sequence: CASSFRGSYFSGANVLTF. The full variable domain, in which reference TRBV7-2 and TRBJ2-6 provide the parts outside the CDR3, is GAGVSQSPSNKVTEKGKDVELRCDPISGHTALYWYRQSLGQGLEFLIYFQGNSAPDKSGLPSDRFSAERTGGSVSTLTIQRTQQEDSAVYLCASSFRGSYFSGANVLTFGAGSRLTVL.

The rearrangement uses TRBV7-6 and TRBJ1-5; weak D call: TRBD1 (6 bases). Germline values: CDR1 SGHVS, CDR2 FNYEAQ. The CDR3 is 14 residues long. The V end lost 4 bases, the J end lost 2 bases, and 9 bases lay between the germline ends. CDR3 residues: CASSSRQGNQPQHF. DNA of the CDR3: TGTGCCAGCAGCTCCAGACAGGGCAATCAGCCCCAGCATTTT. Together with reference TRBV7-6 and TRBJ1-5, the CDR3 gives the full variable domain: GAGVSQSPRYKVTKRGQDVALRCDPISGHVSLYWYRQALGQGPEFLTYFNYEAQQDKSGLPNDRFSAERPEGSISTLTIQRTEQRDSAMYRCASSSRQGNQPQHFGDGTRLSIL.

CDR3 sequence reads: CASSQDTGSGANVLTF. The CDR3 DNA reads TGCGCCAGCAGCCAAGATACAGGGTCTGGGGCCAACGTCCTGACTTTC. The chain is built from TRBV4-3 and TRBJ2-6; weak D call: TRBD1 (6 bases). Trimming removed 0 bases from V and 1 base from J, with 7 bases in between. The CDR3 runs to 16 residues. The germline gives CDR1 LGHNA, CDR2 YSLEER.

V usage is TRBV7-8 and J usage is TRBJ2-2; D not certain. From germline, CDR1 is SGHVS and CDR2 FQNEAQ. V dropped 5 bases and J dropped 4 bases, with 14 bases sitting between them. This CDR3 is 15 amino acids long. The CDR3 reads CASSPARRVTGELFF. The CDR3 nucleotides read TGTGCCAGCAGCCCTGCTCGGCGTGTCACCGGGGAGCTGTTTTTT.

The chain links TRBV5-1 to TRBJ2-3; weak D call: TRBD2 (6 bases). Germline CDR1 reads SGHRS; CDR2 reads YFSETQ. This CDR3 comprises 15 residues. Trimming cost V 3 bases and J 6 bases, with 17 bases left between them. The CDR3 nucleotides read TGCGCCAGCAGCTCCTCCGGAGGGGTAGGGGATACGCAGTATTTT. Translating gives CASSSSGGVGDTQYF.

This chain links TRBV6-5 with TRBJ2-2; 7 bases align to TRBD2. The J segment lost 7 bases and the V segment lost 6 bases, leaving 5 bases of the junction unmatched. This CDR3 has 13 residues. Germline lookup yields CDR1 MNHEY and CDR2 SVGAGI. The CDR3 loop is CASSTSAGGELFF. The CDR3 bases are TGTGCCAGCAGCACTAGCGCTGGCGGGGAGCTGTTTTTT.

This clone was seen just once. The gene calls are TRBV5-4 and TRBJ2-1; 9 positions agree with TRBD1. Germline CDR1 and CDR2: SGHNT and YYREEE (reference sequence). Unmatched junction bases numbered 7, after V lost 4 bases and J lost 5 bases. This CDR3 is built from 15 residues. CDR3 in amino acids: CASSMGDRVNNEQFF. DNA of the CDR3: TGTGCCAGCAGCATGGGGGACAGGGTAAACAATGAGCAGTTCTTC.

This clone came up a few times. The gene calls are TRBV2 and TRBJ2-1; D perhaps matches TRBD1 (6 bases). Germline V gene data show CDR1 as SNHLY and CDR2 as FYNNEI. This CDR3 is 14 amino acids long. The V and J ends lost 6 bases and 9 bases respectively, with 18 bases between them. CDR3 coding DNA: TGTGCCAGCAGAGATCCGGACAGCTCTAGTGAGCAGTTCTTC. It specifies CASRDPDSSSEQFF.

J is TRBJ1-1 and V is TRBV27; D is unresolved. The CDR3 length is 16 residues. Germline V gives CDR1 MNHEY, CDR2 SMNVEV (reference sequence). V was clipped by 5 bases and J by 3 bases, with 19 bases between them. The CDR3 loop reads CASSPSRAGGDTEAFF. CDR3 sequence (DNA): TGTGCCAGCAGTCCGAGCCGGGCGGGAGGTGACACTGAAGCTTTCTTT.

The chain carries TRBV7-8 and TRBJ2-1, with D tentatively TRBD2 (6 bases). The CDR3 totals 14 residues. The V end was cut by 5 bases, the J end by 6 bases, with 14 bases between. Germline V gives CDR1 SGHVS, CDR2 FQNEAQ. CDR3: CASSRMTSANEQFF. DNA for the CDR3: TGTGCCAGCAGCCGGATGACTAGTGCCAATGAGCAGTTCTTC.

The chain is built from TRBV13 and TRBJ2-1, with D tentatively TRBD2 (6 bases). Trimming removed 5 bases from V and 1 base from J, with 18 bases in between. The CDR3 contains 17 residues. The germline V gene has CDR1 PRHDT and CDR2 FYEKMQ (reference sequence). DNA for the CDR3: TGTGCCAGCAGCCCCGGTAGATCGGGAGAGTCCTACAATGAGCAGTTCTTC. As protein: CASSPGRSGESYNEQFF.

This sequence joins TRBV7-2 and TRBJ2-1; a weak D match, TRBD2 (6 bases). The V and J ends lost 8 bases and 9 bases respectively, with 11 bases between them. Germline CDR1 is SGHTA and CDR2 is FQGNSA. The CDR3 runs to 11 residues. DNA for the CDR3: TGTGCCAGCGGAGTGGGGGGTGAGCAGTTCTTC. Protein sequence: CASGVGGEQFF.

V and J are TRBV6-1 and TRBJ1-6; unclear D gene. The germline CDR1 and CDR2 sequences are MNHNS and SASEGT. V shed 1 base and J shed 3 bases, with 7 bases lying between them. This CDR3 region has 15 residues. This CDR3 is CASSEVVSYNSPLHF. CDR3 nucleotide sequence: TGTGCCAGCAGTGAAGTGGTCAGCTATAATTCACCCCTCCACTTT.

The chain couples TRBV2 to TRBJ1-2, with D perhaps TRBD1 (5 bases). The CDR3 sequence is 15 residues long. V lost 9 bases and J lost 2, with 19 bases in between. CDR1 and CDR2 from the germline V gene are SNHLY and FYNNEI. CDR3: CASSRQTQSNYGYTF. As DNA, the CDR3 is TGTGCCAGTTCCAGACAGACGCAATCCAACTATGGCTACACCTTC.

This clone has just a few counts. The chain carries TRBV5-1 and TRBJ1-4; D gene ambiguous. CDR1 is SGHRS, CDR2 YFSETQ, per germline. There are 15 residues in the CDR3. Between the trimmed V and J ends, which lost 0 bases and 0 bases, there was a span of 6 bases. CDR3 DNA sequence: TGCGCCAGCAGCTTGGCGGCAGCAACTAATGAAAAACTGTTTTTT. The encoded protein is CASSLAAATNEKLFF.

The chain employs TRBV28 and TRBJ1-2; 7 positions agree with TRBD1. The CDR3 sequence is 14 residues long. V lost 5 bases and J lost 4; bases outside the gene matches: 7. Looked up from germline, CDR1 is MDHEN and CDR2 is SYDVKM. The CDR3 protein is CASSTLGGGYGYTF. CDR3 DNA: TGTGCCAGCAGTACTTTAGGGGGCGGCTATGGCTACACCTTC.

The gene calls are TRBV6-4 and TRBJ1-5, with no clear D. This CDR3 region has 14 residues. V was trimmed by 3 bases and J by 4 bases, leaving 10 bases between them. CDR1 is MRHNA, CDR2 SNTAGT, per germline. As DNA, the CDR3 is TGTGCCAGCAGTGAGACAATTGGTAATCAGCCCCAGCATTTT. It is translated as CASSETIGNQPQHF.

The rearrangement links TRBV5-1 to TRBJ1-4; D may be TRBD1 (5 bases). CDR1 SGHRS and CDR2 YFSETQ come from the germline V gene. Trimming removed 4 bases from V and 7 bases from J, with 17 bases in between. The CDR3 consists of 15 residues. CDR3 protein: CASSPLGGVGEKLFF. Here the CDR3 DNA reads TGCGCCAGCAGCCCCCTCGGGGGGGTCGGTGAAAAACTGTTTTTT.

The chain has TRBV10-1 and TRBJ2-3; D is unresolved. Trimming removed 6 bases at V and 6 bases at J, with 13 bases between. Germline lookup yields CDR1 WNHNN and CDR2 SYGVQD (reference sequence). The CDR3 sequence is 13 residues long. CDR3: CASSDVDADTQYF. In nucleotides, the CDR3 is TGCGCCAGCAGCGATGTAGACGCGGATACGCAGTATTTT.

The chain uses TRBV6-1 and TRBJ2-5, with TRBD1 matching over 8 bases. The CDR3 loop spans 14 amino acids. Trimming took 1 base from V and 7 from J; bases not matched to a gene: 5. Germline CDR1 reads MNHNS; CDR2 reads SASEGT. The CDR3: CASSEDRGYGTQYF. CDR3 DNA: TGTGCCAGCAGTGAAGACAGGGGGTACGGGACCCAGTACTTC.

V is TRBV10-3 and J is TRBJ2-5, with D perhaps TRBD1 (5 bases). V was clipped by 3 bases and J by 6 bases, with 8 bases between them. The V gene's germline CDR1 is ENHRY and CDR2 SYGVKD. CDR3 length: 12 residues. DNA of the CDR3: TGTGCCATCAGTGATAGGGGCAAGACCCAGTACTTC. Protein product: CAISDRGKTQYF.

The count of this clone is one. The rearrangement joins TRBV29-1 to TRBJ2-1; possibly TRBD2 for D (6 bases). Germline loops: CDR1 SQVTM, CDR2 ANQGSEA. V was pared by 7 bases and J by 2 bases, with 9 bases between. The CDR3 extends over 12 amino acids. CDR3: CSAGLAYNEQFF. The DNA of the CDR3 is TGCAGCGCGGGACTGGCCTACAATGAGCAGTTCTTC.

This chain uses TRBV30 with TRBJ2-1; D is possibly TRBD1 (5 bases). V was pared by 0 bases and J by 9 bases, with 15 bases between. The CDR3 runs to 14 residues. Germline-derived CDR1 and CDR2 are GTSNPN and SVGIG (reference sequence). The CDR3 DNA reads as TGTGCCTGGAGTGTACAGGCAGGAAGGACTGAGCAGTTCTTC. It yields the protein CAWSVQAGRTEQFF.

This chain uses TRBV27 with TRBJ2-7; 7 bases match TRBD1. This CDR3 is built from 14 residues. J was trimmed by 0 bases and V by 3 bases; bases with no gene match: 2. CDR1 is MNHEY and CDR2 is SMNVEV in the germline V gene (reference sequence). This CDR3 reads CASSFGQASYEQYF. CDR3 in DNA: TGTGCCAGCAGTTTCGGACAGGCCTCCTACGAGCAGTACTTC.